This TCR beta chain was recovered during a study of brain T cells in children with intractable seizures. Method: immunoSEQ multiplex PCR; TCRdb's copy keeps in-frame clones and lacks some. This sample has around 80,000 clones, with around 90% found just once. About this clone: Antigen unknown.

Study observations and caveats: Viral specificity was inferred only from CDR3 similarity; HCMV serostatus was unknown.

The input for sequencing was peripheral blood, taken at surgery. The sequence derives from a girl between 2 and 10 years old with Rasmussen encephalitis and intractable seizures.

CDR3 protein: CAISERSGSGYEQYF. The CDR3 nucleotides are TGTGCCATCAGTGAGCGGAGCGGGAGTGGCTACGAGCAGTACTTC. The chain uses TRBV10-3 and TRBJ2-7, with 8 bases lining up with TRBD2. The CDR3 runs to 15 residues. Germline V gene lookup returns CDR1 ENHRY and CDR2 SYGVKD. The junction had 6 bases not matched to a gene; V was cut back by 2 bases and J by 3 bases.